This section outlines one T cell receptor beta chain sequence together with its context. These data come from a study of control samples from healthy donors and cancer patients. Sequencing used immunoSEQ multiplex PCR; TCRdb keeps in-frame clones, though not all of them. This sample has 200,000 to 250,000 clones, with around 94% found just once. V was pared by 6 bases and J by 2 bases, with 7 bases between. This CDR3 is 12 amino acids long. Source material: blood. This sequence joins TRBV12-3 or TRBV12-4 and TRBJ1-2; D ambiguous. The TCR sequence derives from a middle-aged man in good health. The CDR3 DNA follows: TGTGCCAGCAGCGACGGGAACTATGGCTACACCTTC. This codes for CASSDGNYGYTF.